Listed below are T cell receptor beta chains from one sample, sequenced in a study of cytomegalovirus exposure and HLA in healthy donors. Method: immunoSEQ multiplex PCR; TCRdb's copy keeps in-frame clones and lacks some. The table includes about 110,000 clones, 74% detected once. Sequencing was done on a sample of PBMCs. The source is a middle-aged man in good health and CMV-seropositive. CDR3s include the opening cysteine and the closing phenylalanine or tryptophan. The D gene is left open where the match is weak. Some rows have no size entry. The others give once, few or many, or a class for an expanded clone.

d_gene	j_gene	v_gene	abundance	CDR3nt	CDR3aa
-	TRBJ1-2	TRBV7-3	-	TGTGCCAGCAGCTTATTCGGGGGGACCCGCGATGGCTACACCTTC	CASSLFGGTRDGYTF
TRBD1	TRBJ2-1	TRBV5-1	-	TGCGCCAGCACCGTGACAGGGGGCTCCTACAATGAGCAGTTCTTC	CASTVTGGSYNEQFF
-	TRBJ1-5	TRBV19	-	TGTGCCAGTAGTATTTCCGTCAGGGACTTGCAGCCCCAGCATTTT	CASSISVRDLQPQHF
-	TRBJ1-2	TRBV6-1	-	TGTGCCAGCAGTTTACAGGGCATGGGTAAAGGCTACACCTTC	CASSLQGMGKGYTF
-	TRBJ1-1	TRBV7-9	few	TGTGCCAGCAGCGCATCAGGGGCCACTGAAGCTTTCTTT	CASSASGATEAFF
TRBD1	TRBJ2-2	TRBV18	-	TGTGCCAGCTCACCCCTAGACAGGGGGCCCGACACCGGGGAGCTGTTTTTT	CASSPLDRGPDTGELFF
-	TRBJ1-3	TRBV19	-	TGTGCCAGTAGTTTAACAGGGTTCTCTGGAAACACCATATATTTT	CASSLTGFSGNTIYF
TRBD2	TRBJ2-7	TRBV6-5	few	TGTGCCAGCCGTCATCCTCGGGAGGGGCAAGGGCAGTACTTC	CASRHPREGQGQYF
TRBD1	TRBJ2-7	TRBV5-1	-	TGCGCCAGCAGCATTGGGACAGGGTTTTCGACCAGCGAGCAGTACTTC	CASSIGTGFSTSEQYF
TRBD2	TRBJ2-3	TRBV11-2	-	TGTGCCAGCAGCTTTACGGCTAGCGGGCGCACAGATACGCAGTATTTT	CASSFTASGRTDTQYF
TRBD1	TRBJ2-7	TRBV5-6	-	TGTGCCAGCAGCTTGGGGACAGGGCCCTACGAGCAGTACTTC	CASSLGTGPYEQYF
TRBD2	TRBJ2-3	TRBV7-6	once	TGTGCCAGCAGTCTGTTAGCGGGGACAGATACGCAGTATTTT	CASSLLAGTDTQYF
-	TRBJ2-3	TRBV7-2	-	TGTGCCAGCAGCTTAAAGCCGGGGATGGGGCAGTATTTT	CASSLKPGMGQYF
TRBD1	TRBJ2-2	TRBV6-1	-	TGTGCCAGCAGCGATCCGGGACAGACACGAGGGGAGCTGTTTTTT	CASSDPGQTRGELFF
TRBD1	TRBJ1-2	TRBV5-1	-	TGCGCCAGCAGCTTGCAGGGGGCTGGCGGCTACACCTTC	CASSLQGAGGYTF
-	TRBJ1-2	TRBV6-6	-	TGTGCCAGCAGTTACCCCGGGACAAACTATGGCTACACCTTC	CASSYPGTNYGYTF